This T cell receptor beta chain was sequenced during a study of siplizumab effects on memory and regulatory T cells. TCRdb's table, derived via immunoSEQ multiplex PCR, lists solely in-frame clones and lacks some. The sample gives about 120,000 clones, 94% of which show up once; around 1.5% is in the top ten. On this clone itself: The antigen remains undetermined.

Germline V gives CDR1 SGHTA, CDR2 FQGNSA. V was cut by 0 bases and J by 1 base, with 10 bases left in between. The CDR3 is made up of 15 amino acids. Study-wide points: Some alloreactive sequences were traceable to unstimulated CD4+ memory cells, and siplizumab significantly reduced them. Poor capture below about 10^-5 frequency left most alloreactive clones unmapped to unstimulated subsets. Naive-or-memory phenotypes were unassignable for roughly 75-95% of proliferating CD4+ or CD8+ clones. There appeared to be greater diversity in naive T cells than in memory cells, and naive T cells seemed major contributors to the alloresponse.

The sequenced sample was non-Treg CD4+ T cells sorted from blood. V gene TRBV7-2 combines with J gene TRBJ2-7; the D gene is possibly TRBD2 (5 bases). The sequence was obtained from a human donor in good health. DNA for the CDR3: TGTGCCAGCAGCTTAGCTTTACGGGGTTCCTACGAGCAGTACTTC. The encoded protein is CASSLALRGSYEQYF.